Following are 20 T cell receptor beta chains from one sample sequenced in a study of T cells in women clearing cervical HPV infection. Method: immunoSEQ multiplex PCR; TCRdb's copy keeps in-frame clones and lacks some. This repertoire comprises fewer than 50,000 clones; its ten largest clones make up more than 1%. The sequenced sample was blood buffy coat. These receptors all stem from a woman between 18 and 75 years old with a cervical HPV16 infection that either progressed to CIN3+ or cleared (not recorded which).

To note about this clone: The read falls 3 residues short of the CDR3 end, and the missing part is taken from the germline J gene. V usage is TRBV6-1 and J usage is TRBJ2-1, with D perhaps matching TRBD2 (6 bases). The CDR3 is 15 amino acids. Germline-derived CDR1 and CDR2 are MNHNS and SASEGT. V lost 1 base to trimming and J lost 5 bases, with 12 bases between them. The sequenced CDR3 bases are TGTGCCAGCAGTGAAGATCCTAGCGCGCACAATGAG. Its protein product is CASSEDPSAHNE. The entire CDR3 is CASSEDPSAHNEQFF.

The CDR3 bases that were read are TGTGCCAGCAGCCTACAGCCCAACCTCACAGATACG. Translation: CASSLQPNLTDT. The CDR3, in full, reads CASSLQPNLTDTQYF. The chain joins TRBV5-4 to TRBJ2-3; D is unclear. The read is 3 residues too short to cover the CDR3 end, so that end is filled in from the germline J gene. The CDR3 spans 15 residues. Germline loops: CDR1 SGHNT, CDR2 YYREEE (reference sequence). Trimming stripped 4 bases from V and 2 bases from J, with 14 bases between.

Note on this clone: The read ends 3 residues before the CDR3 terminus; that terminus is restored from the germline J gene. The chain couples TRBV7-8 to TRBJ1-2, with no clear D. This CDR3 is 12 amino acids long. CDR1 is SGHVS and CDR2 is FQNEAQ in the germline V gene. The CDR3 DNA, read in part, is TGTGCCAGCAGCTTGTACGGTCGGGGC. Protein product: CASSLYGRG. The whole CDR3 sequence is CASSLYGRGYTF.

On this clone: The read ends 3 residues early relative to the CDR3; the germline J gene fills the gap. This sequence joins TRBV20-1 and TRBJ2-5, with 14 bases identical to TRBD2. CDR1 is DFQATT, CDR2 SNEGSKA, per germline (reference sequence). V dropped 6 bases and J dropped 5; count of bases not matched to a gene: 14. This CDR3 has 17 residues. CDR3 residues: CSANSMTSGRAYETQYF. CDR3 bases read: TGCAGTGCCAACTCGATGACTAGCGGGAGGGCCTATGAGACC.

Comment on this clone: The read finishes 3 residues shy of the CDR3 end, and the germline J gene is used to complete it. The chain links TRBV29-1 to TRBJ2-5, with TRBD2 matching 8 bases. CDR1 is SQVTM, CDR2 ANQGSEA, per germline. The V segment lost 6 bases and the J segment 5 bases; nucleotides outside the gene matches: 8. CDR3 size: 13 residues. CDR3 amino acids: CSVLSGIRETQYF. The DNA read from the CDR3 is TGCAGCGTCCTTAGCGGGATCCGCGAGACC.

Concerning this clone: The read halts 3 residues ahead of the CDR3 end, with the missing end drawn from the germline J gene. The chain has TRBV10-3 and TRBJ2-2; D is possibly TRBD2 (6 bases). Germline CDR1 and CDR2: ENHRY and SYGVKD. V was shortened by 2 bases and J by 1 base, with 11 bases between the two germline ends. The CDR3 covers 16 residues. The sequenced CDR3 bases are TGTGCCATCAGTGAGAGGGACTTTGGGAACACCGGGGAG. The encoded protein is CAISERDFGNTGE. The whole CDR3 sequence reads CAISERDFGNTGELFF.

As for this clone: The read ends 3 residues before the CDR3 terminus; that terminus is restored from the germline J gene. The V gene is TRBV5-1, the J gene TRBJ2-3; 7 positions agree with TRBD1. The CDR3 extends over 16 amino acids. Germline lookup yields CDR1 SGHRS and CDR2 YFSETQ. V lost 4 bases to trimming and J lost 1 base; unmatched junction nucleotides: 9. Incomplete CDR3 DNA: TGCGCCAGCAGCAAAGATACAGGGGTTGGCACAGATACG. Translated: CASSKDTGVGTDT. The CDR3, in full, reads CASSKDTGVGTDTQYF.

In regard to this clone: Read data end 3 residues before the CDR3 end; the end is taken from the germline J gene. The chain employs TRBV20-1 and TRBJ1-1; 7 bases are shared with TRBD1. Germline CDR1 reads DFQATT; CDR2 reads SNEGSKA (reference sequence). The CDR3 extends over 15 amino acids. Trimming took 1 base from V and 1 from J; bases not matched to a gene: 6. CDR3 in amino acids: CSARALGQANTEAFF. The CDR3 bases that were read are TGCAGTGCTAGAGCCCTAGGACAGGCGAACACTGAA.

A note on this clone: The same CDR3 arises from other DNA sequences in this sample as well. The covered CDR3 bases are TGCAGTGCTAGTTACAGGGGTGAGACC. Protein sequence: CSASYRGET. The complete CDR3 protein is CSASYRGETQYF. This rearrangement joins TRBV20-1 to TRBJ2-5; 7 bases are a match to TRBD1. The CDR3 goes on 3 residues after the read ends, and that part is filled in from the germline J gene. The J segment lost 5 bases and the V segment lost 3 bases, leaving 3 bases of the junction unmatched. The CDR3 extends over 12 amino acids. Germline lookup yields CDR1 DFQATT and CDR2 SNEGSKA (reference sequence).

Regarding this clone: The read stops 3 residues short of the end of the CDR3; the missing end is completed from the germline J gene. The chain links TRBV2 to TRBJ1-2; 7 bases match TRBD1. The V and J ends lost 3 bases and 4 bases, in that order; junction bases with no gene match: 5. The CDR3 sequence is 14 residues long. The germline V gene encodes CDR1 SNHLY and CDR2 FYNNEI. This CDR3 is CASSEQGGGYGYTF. The DNA read from the CDR3 is TGTGCCAGCAGTGAGCAGGGGGGTGGCTATGGC.

Remarks on this clone: The read falls 3 residues short of the CDR3 end, and the missing part is taken from the germline J gene. The chain employs TRBV5-5 and TRBJ2-3; possible D gene TRBD1, 5 bases. Germline values: CDR1 SGHKS, CDR2 YYEKEE (reference sequence). V was trimmed by 2 bases and J by 5 bases, leaving 15 bases between them. CDR3 length: 15 amino acids. The CDR3 region is CASSFLGARGDTQYF. The sequenced part of the CDR3 DNA is TGTGCCAGCAGCTTCCTTGGGGCCCGCGGAGATACG. Complete variable domain (other parts from reference TRBV5-5 and TRBJ2-3): DAGVTQSPTHLIKTRGQQVTLRCSPISGHKSVSWYQQVLGQGPQFIFQYYEKEERGRGNFPDRFSARQFPNYSSELNVNALLLGDSALYLCASSFLGARGDTQYFGPGTRLTVL.

On this clone itself: The missing CDR3 end, 3 residues past where the read stops, is filled in from the germline J gene. This rearrangement joins TRBV7-6 to TRBJ2-2; D is ambiguous. Trimming left V 2 bases short and J 5 bases short, with 6 bases between. The CDR3 runs to 13 residues. Germline loops: CDR1 SGHVS, CDR2 FNYEAQ. CDR3 DNA, as far as it was read: TGTGCCAGCAGCTTACAGGTTACCGGGGAG. It specifies CASSLQVTGE. The full-length CDR3 reads as CASSLQVTGELFF.

Remarks on this clone: From the germline J gene comes the end of the CDR3, since the read stops 3 residues before it. V gene TRBV7-2 combines with J gene TRBJ1-6; D remains ambiguous. V was cut by 2 bases and J by 3 bases, with 5 bases left in between. Germline V gene data show CDR1 as SGHTA and CDR2 as FQGNSA. This CDR3 spans 14 amino acids. CDR3 region: CASSLIVYNSPLHF. The sequenced part of the CDR3 DNA is TGTGCCAGCAGCTTAATAGTCTATAATTCACCC.

Notes on this clone: The sequence runs out 3 residues before the end of the CDR3; the remainder is reconstructed from the germline J gene. The rearrangement uses TRBV20-1 and TRBJ1-1; TRBD1 is a possible D gene (5 bases). Trimming removed 1 base at V and 4 bases at J, with 13 bases between. The V gene's germline CDR1 is DFQATT and CDR2 SNEGSKA (reference sequence). The CDR3 is 14 amino acids. The CDR3 sequence: CSARGNNGGTEAFF. The sequenced CDR3 bases are TGCAGTGCTAGAGGCAACAACGGGGGCACTGAA.

As regards this clone: The CDR3 goes on 3 residues after the read ends, and that part is filled in from the germline J gene. The genes are TRBV19 and TRBJ2-7; TRBD2 matches at 13 bases. The CDR3 runs 16 residues. Germline V gene lookup returns CDR1 LNHDA and CDR2 SQIVND (reference sequence). The V gene end was trimmed by 2 bases and the J gene end by 5 bases; junction bases not matched to a gene: 6. The CDR3 bases that were read are TGTGCCAGTAGTATATCCTTCGGGACTAGCGGGAACGAG. Amino acid sequence: CASSISFGTSGNE. In full, the CDR3 is CASSISFGTSGNEQYF.

About this clone: The observed sequence ends 3 residues before the CDR3 terminus, with the missing tail filled in from the germline J gene. The rearrangement joins TRBV5-6 to TRBJ1-1; D possibly corresponds to TRBD1 (6 bases). In germline, CDR1 is SGHDT, CDR2 YYEEEE. CDR3 length equals 13 residues. The DNA read from the CDR3 is TGTGCCAGCAGCTATGTACCGGACAGAGAA. This codes for CASSYVPDRE. The full-length CDR3 reads as CASSYVPDREAFF.

As to this clone: The sequence runs out 3 residues before the end of the CDR3; the remainder is reconstructed from the germline J gene. The J gene is TRBJ1-2, the V gene TRBV20-1, with D possibly matching TRBD1 (6 bases). The CDR3 length is 13 residues. Trimming left V 3 bases short and J 6 bases short, with 14 bases between. Germline CDR1 DFQATT, CDR2 SNEGSKA (reference sequence). The CDR3 DNA, read in part, is TGCAGTGCTAGTTCGGGGGGCGATGATGGC. Protein product: CSASSGGDDG. The CDR3 as a whole reads CSASSGGDDGYTF.

Worth noting for this clone: From the germline J gene comes the end of the CDR3, since the read stops 3 residues before it. This chain joins TRBV6-2 or TRBV6-3 and TRBJ2-6; D is possibly TRBD2 (6 bases). Germline V gene data show CDR1 as MNHEY and CDR2 as SVGEGT. The CDR3 runs to 14 residues. Trimming took off 8 bases at V and 4 bases at J, with 12 bases between the two ends. The sequenced part of the CDR3 DNA is TGTGCCAGCCTCCGGGGGTTCGGGGCCAACGTC. It encodes CASLRGFGANV. The full CDR3 protein reads CASLRGFGANVLTF.

Turning to this clone: Sequencing ends 3 residues short of the CDR3 end; the germline J gene provides the rest. The chain carries TRBV20-1 and TRBJ2-1; 15 bases are shared with TRBD2. Trimming cost V 6 bases and J 6 bases; bases outside gene matches: 15. The length of the CDR3 is 18 residues. The germline CDR1 and CDR2 sequences are DFQATT and SNEGSKA (reference sequence). The CDR3 sequence: CSATNPLWTSGGVNEQFF. The sequenced CDR3 bases are TGCAGTGCGACAAACCCCCTTTGGACTAGCGGGGGGGTCAATGAG.

About this clone itself: The CDR3 is cut off 3 residues early in the read; its end comes from the germline J gene. The V and J genes are TRBV19 and TRBJ1-1; 7 nucleotides align to TRBD1. This CDR3 has 13 residues. Germline V gene lookup returns CDR1 LNHDA and CDR2 SQIVND (reference sequence). Losses at the gene ends were 6 bases for V and 4 bases for J; bases not matched to a gene: 5. Here the CDR3 reads CASRTQGSTEAFF. Partial CDR3 DNA: TGTGCCAGTAGAACACAGGGGAGCACTGAA.